Shown below are 11 T cell receptor beta chains from a single sample sequenced in a study of blood T cell repertoires in COVID-19. Repertoires were generated with immunoSEQ multiplex PCR, while TCRdb's copy carries only in-frame clones and drops some. The table lists a few hundred thousand clones, roughly nine tenths of them singletons, with about 6% in the top ten. The sequencing input was PBMCs or T cells enriched from blood (not recorded which). The receptors originated from a woman aged 30 to 39 who had recovered from COVID-19.

V gene TRBV11-2 combines with J gene TRBJ1-2; D is perhaps TRBD1 (6 bases). Germline values: CDR1 SGHAT, CDR2 FQNNGV. Trimming pared 5 bases from V and 8 bases from J, leaving 15 bases between. The CDR3 consists of 13 residues. In nucleotides, the CDR3 is TGTGCCAGCAGCCCGGACAGCCAGGGAGGCTACACCTTC. Protein product: CASSPDSQGGYTF.

The genes are TRBV7-9 and TRBJ1-1; D might be TRBD1 (5 bases). The CDR3 has 13 residues. The germline V gene encodes CDR1 SEHNR and CDR2 FQNEAQ (reference sequence). Trimming stripped 1 base from V and 8 bases from J, with 11 bases between. CDR3 sequence reads: CASSLGGAAEAFF. The CDR3 DNA reads as TGTGCCAGCAGCTTAGGCGGGGCAGCAGAAGCTTTCTTT.

This sequence joins TRBV11-2 and TRBJ2-2; 7 positions agree with TRBD2. The CDR3 extends over 15 amino acids. Losses at the gene ends were 4 bases for V and 6 bases for J; bases not matched to a gene: 8. Germline CDR1 reads SGHAT; CDR2 reads FQNNGV. The CDR3 spells CASSWGGARAGELFF. CDR3 DNA: TGTGCCAGCAGCTGGGGAGGGGCTCGCGCCGGGGAGCTGTTTTTT.

This chain connects TRBV19 to TRBJ1-5; D is unresolved. Germline assignment: CDR1 LNHDA and CDR2 SQIVND (reference sequence). The CDR3 is 18 amino acids. Trimming stripped 1 base from V and 0 bases from J, with 16 bases between. The chain's CDR3 is CASSIGGVASYSNQPQHF. DNA of the CDR3: TGTGCCAGTAGTATAGGGGGAGTTGCGTCATATAGCAATCAGCCCCAGCATTTT.

The chain recombines TRBV5-5 with TRBJ2-2; possibly TRBD2 for D (6 bases). The ends were cut back, 4 bases at V and 3 bases at J, with 13 bases in the middle. Germline V lookup: CDR1 SGHKS, CDR2 YYEKEE (reference sequence). CDR3 size: 15 residues. The CDR3 loop reads CASSQWRRDTGELFF. The CDR3 DNA is TGTGCCAGCAGCCAGTGGAGGAGGGACACCGGGGAGCTGTTTTTT.

The J gene is TRBJ2-1, the V gene TRBV7-6; possible D gene TRBD2, 8 bases. The CDR3 is 18 residues long. Deletions cut 1 base from V and 7 bases from J, with 23 bases between. Germline values: CDR1 SGHVS, CDR2 FNYEAQ. CDR3 sequence reads: CASSLDSGGTEPTNEQFF. CDR3 nucleotide sequence: TGTGCCAGCAGCTTAGATTCGGGGGGGACAGAACCTACAAATGAGCAGTTCTTC.

The chain couples TRBV19 to TRBJ2-2; 7 nucleotides align to TRBD1. The CDR3 has 15 residues. Trimming removed 5 bases from V and 6 bases from J; junction bases left unmatched: 9. Germline V gene data show CDR1 as LNHDA and CDR2 as SQIVND (reference sequence). In nucleotides, the CDR3 is TGTGCCAGTAGTGCAGACAGGGCCACACCCGGGGAGCTGTTTTTT. Its protein product is CASSADRATPGELFF.

The CDR3 region is CASRATGSGNTIYF. CDR3 DNA sequence: TGTGCCAGCAGGGCTACAGGGTCTGGAAACACCATATATTTT. The chain carries TRBV6-5 and TRBJ1-3; D perhaps matches TRBD1 (6 bases). Germline CDR1 and CDR2: MNHEY and SVGAGI. There are 14 residues in the CDR3. Trimming stripped 6 bases from V and 1 base from J, with 10 bases between.

V usage is TRBV29-1 and J usage is TRBJ2-1; D gene uncertain. Germline assignment: CDR1 SQVTM and CDR2 ANQGSEA. This CDR3 region has 13 residues. The ends were cut back, 2 bases at V and 0 bases at J, with 5 bases in the middle. This chain's CDR3 is CSVEPGSYNEQFF. The CDR3 region has the DNA TGCAGCGTTGAACCAGGCTCCTACAATGAGCAGTTCTTC.

This chain connects TRBV18 to TRBJ1-1, with 8 bases matching TRBD1. J lost 2 bases, V lost 4 bases, and 9 bases had no gene match. The germline CDR1 and CDR2 sequences are KGHSH and LQKENI. The CDR3 is 16 residues long. The CDR3, as DNA: TGTGCCAGCTCACGGGACAGGACCGTTGGTAACACTGAAGCTTTCTTT. Translating it yields CASSRDRTVGNTEAFF.

The chain has TRBV5-1 and TRBJ1-1; TRBD1 agrees at 9 bases. The CDR3 sequence is 13 residues long. The V gene's germline CDR1 is SGHRS and CDR2 YFSETQ. V lost 4 bases and J lost 3; bases outside the gene matches: 1. The CDR3 sequence: CASSRDRDTEAFF. CDR3 sequence (DNA): TGCGCCAGCAGCCGGGACAGGGACACTGAAGCTTTCTTT.